The entry that follows covers one T cell receptor beta chain sequence. In the original processing: From reference gene primer amplification, estimates of nucleated cell counts were derived. Produced via immunoSEQ multiplex PCR; TCRdb's table is partial and in-frame only. The V and J calls and clone size were taken over from that table, and D and trimming were inferred from the DNA. The sample includes under 500,000 clones, about 85% of them seen just once. Participant-given clinical history determined each cohort assignment. These data originate in a study of blood T cell repertoires in COVID-19. The wider study: Nucleic acid was either cDNA or gDNA, and it came from T cells, B-cell-depleted T cells, or PBMCs.

Germline lookup yields CDR1 LGHDT and CDR2 YNNKEL (reference sequence). The CDR3 totals 17 residues. Deletions cut 6 bases from V and 4 bases from J, with 19 bases between. The sequencing input was PBMCs or T cells enriched from blood (not recorded which). This clonotype was obtained from a woman younger than 30 with acute COVID-19. The chain couples TRBV3-1 (or the pseudogene TRBV3-2) to TRBJ1-6; D is ambiguous. CDR3 nucleotide sequence: TGTGCCAGCAGTCTCCAAGGCGGACTGAGATATAATTCACCCCTCCACTTT. Translating it yields CASSLQGGLRYNSPLHF.